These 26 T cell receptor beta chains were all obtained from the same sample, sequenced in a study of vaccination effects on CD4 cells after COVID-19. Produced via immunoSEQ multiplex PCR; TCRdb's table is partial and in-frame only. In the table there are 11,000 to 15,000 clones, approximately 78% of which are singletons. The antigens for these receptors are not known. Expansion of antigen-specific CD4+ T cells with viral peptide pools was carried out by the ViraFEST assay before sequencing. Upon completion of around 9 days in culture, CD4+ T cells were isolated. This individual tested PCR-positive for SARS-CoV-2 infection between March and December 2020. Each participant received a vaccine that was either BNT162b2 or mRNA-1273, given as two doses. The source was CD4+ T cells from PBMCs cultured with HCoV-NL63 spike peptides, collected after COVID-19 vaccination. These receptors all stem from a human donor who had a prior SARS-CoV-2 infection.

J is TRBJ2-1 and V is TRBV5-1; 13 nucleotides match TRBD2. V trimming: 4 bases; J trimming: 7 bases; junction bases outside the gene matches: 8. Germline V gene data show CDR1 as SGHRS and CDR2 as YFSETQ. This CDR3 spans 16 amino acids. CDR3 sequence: CASSPEGLAGRNEQFF. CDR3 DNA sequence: TGCGCCAGCAGCCCAGAGGGACTAGCGGGGAGGAATGAGCAGTTCTTC.

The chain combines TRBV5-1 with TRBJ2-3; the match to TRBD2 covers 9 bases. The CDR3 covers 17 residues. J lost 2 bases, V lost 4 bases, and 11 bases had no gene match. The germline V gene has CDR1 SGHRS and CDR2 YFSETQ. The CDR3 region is CASSPRAGGPNTDTQYF. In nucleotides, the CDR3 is TGCGCCAGCAGCCCGAGGGCGGGAGGGCCCAACACAGATACGCAGTATTTT.

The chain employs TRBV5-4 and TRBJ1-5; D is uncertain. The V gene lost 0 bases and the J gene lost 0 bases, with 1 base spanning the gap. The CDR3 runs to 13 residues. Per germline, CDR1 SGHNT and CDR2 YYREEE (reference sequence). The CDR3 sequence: CASSLDSNQPQHF. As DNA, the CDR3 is TGTGCCAGCAGCTTGGATAGCAATCAGCCCCAGCATTTT.

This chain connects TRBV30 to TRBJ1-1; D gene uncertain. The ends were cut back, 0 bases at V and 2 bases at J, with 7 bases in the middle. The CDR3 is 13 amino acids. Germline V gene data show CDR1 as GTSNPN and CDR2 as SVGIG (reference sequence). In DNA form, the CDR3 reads TGTGCCTGGAGTGTAAGGGCAAACACTGAAGCTTTCTTT. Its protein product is CAWSVRANTEAFF.

The CDR3: CASSLTGRNSPLHF. CDR3 in DNA: TGTGCCAGCAGCTTAACAGGGCGTAATTCACCCCTCCACTTT. V and J are TRBV11-2 and TRBJ1-6; D may be TRBD1 (6 bases). The CDR3 length is 14 residues. Trimming cost V 2 bases and J 6 bases, with 8 bases left between them. Germline V CDR1 and CDR2: SGHAT, FQNNGV. Drawing the rest from reference TRBV11-2 and TRBJ1-6, the complete variable domain is EAGVAQSPRYKIIEKRQSVAFWCNPISGHATLYWYQQILGQGPKLLIQFQNNGVVDDSQLPKDRFSAERLKGVDSTLKIQPAKLEDSAVYLCASSLTGRNSPLHFGNGTRLTVT.

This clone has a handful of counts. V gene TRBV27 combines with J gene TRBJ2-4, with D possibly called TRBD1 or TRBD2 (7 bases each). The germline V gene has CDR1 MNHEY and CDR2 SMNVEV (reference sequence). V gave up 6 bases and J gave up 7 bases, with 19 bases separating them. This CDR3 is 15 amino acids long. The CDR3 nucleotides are TGTGCCAGCAGCCGAAGCGGGACAGAAAGGAACATTCAGTACTTC. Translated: CASSRSGTERNIQYF.

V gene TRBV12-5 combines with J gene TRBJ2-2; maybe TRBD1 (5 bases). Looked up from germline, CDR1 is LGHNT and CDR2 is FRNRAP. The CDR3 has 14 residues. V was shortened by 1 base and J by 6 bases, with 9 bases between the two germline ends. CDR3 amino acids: CASGLGPGPGELFF. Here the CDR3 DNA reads TGTGCTAGTGGTTTGGGGCCAGGGCCCGGGGAGCTGTTTTTT.

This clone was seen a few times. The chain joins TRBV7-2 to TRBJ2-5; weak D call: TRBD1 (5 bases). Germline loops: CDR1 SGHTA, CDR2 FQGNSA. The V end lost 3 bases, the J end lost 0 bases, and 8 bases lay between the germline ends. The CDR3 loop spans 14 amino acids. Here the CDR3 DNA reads TGTGCCAGCAGCTTTGACAGATACCAAGAGACCCAGTACTTC. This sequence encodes CASSFDRYQETQYF.

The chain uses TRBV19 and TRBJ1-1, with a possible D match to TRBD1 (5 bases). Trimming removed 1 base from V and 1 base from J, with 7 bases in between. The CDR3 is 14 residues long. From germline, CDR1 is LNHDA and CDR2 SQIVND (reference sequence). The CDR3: CASSIGGPNTEAFF. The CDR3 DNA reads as TGTGCCAGTAGTATAGGGGGCCCGAACACTGAAGCTTTCTTT.

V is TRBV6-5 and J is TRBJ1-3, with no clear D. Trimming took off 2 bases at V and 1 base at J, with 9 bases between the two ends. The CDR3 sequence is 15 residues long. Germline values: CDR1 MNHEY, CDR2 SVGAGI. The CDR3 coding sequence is TGTGCCAGCAGTTACAGGGAAAGGTCTGGAAACACCATATATTTT. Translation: CASSYRERSGNTIYF.

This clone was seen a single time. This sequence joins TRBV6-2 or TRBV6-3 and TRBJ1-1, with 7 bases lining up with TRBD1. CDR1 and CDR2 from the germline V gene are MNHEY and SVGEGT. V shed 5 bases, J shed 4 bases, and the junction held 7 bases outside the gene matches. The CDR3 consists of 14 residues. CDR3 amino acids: CASSHRQGGTEAFF. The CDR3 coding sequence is TGTGCCAGCAGTCACCGACAGGGCGGCACTGAAGCTTTCTTT.

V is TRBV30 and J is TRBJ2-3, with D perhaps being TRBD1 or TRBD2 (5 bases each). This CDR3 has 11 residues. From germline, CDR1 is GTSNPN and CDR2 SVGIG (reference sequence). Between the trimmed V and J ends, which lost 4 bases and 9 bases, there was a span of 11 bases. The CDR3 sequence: CAWKSRGTQYF. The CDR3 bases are TGTGCCTGGAAATCGAGGGGAACGCAGTATTTT.

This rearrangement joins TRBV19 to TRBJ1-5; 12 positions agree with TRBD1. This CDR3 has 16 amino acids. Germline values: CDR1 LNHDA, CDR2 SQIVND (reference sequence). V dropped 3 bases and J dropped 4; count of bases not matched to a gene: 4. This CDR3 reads CASSMWGQGANQPQHF. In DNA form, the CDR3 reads TGTGCCAGTAGTATGTGGGGACAGGGGGCGAATCAGCCCCAGCATTTT.

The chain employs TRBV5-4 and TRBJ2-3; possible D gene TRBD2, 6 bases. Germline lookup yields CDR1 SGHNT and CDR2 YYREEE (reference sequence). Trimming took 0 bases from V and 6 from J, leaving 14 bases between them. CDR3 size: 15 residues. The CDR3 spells CASSLVGGLADTQYF. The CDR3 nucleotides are TGTGCCAGCAGCTTGGTTGGAGGGCTAGCGGATACGCAGTATTTT.

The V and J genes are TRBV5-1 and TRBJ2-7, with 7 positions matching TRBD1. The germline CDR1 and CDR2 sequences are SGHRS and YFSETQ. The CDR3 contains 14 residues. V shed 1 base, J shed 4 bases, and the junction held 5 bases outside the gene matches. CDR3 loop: CASSLTGAGYEQYF. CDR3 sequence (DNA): TGCGCCAGCAGCTTGACAGGGGCTGGATACGAGCAGTACTTC.

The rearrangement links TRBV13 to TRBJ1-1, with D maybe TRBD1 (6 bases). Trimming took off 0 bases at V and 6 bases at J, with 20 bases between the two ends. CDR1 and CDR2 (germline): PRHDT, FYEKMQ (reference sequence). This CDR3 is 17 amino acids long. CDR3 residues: CASSLGSWPRGLPEAFF. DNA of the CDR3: TGTGCCAGCAGCTTAGGCTCCTGGCCCCGGGGGCTTCCTGAAGCTTTCTTT. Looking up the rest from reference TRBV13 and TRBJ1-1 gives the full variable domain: AAGVIQSPRHLIKEKRETATLKCYPIPRHDTVYWYQQGPGQDPQFLISFYEKMQSDKGSIPDRFSAQQFSDYHSELNMSSLELGDSALYFCASSLGSWPRGLPEAFFGQGTRLTVV.

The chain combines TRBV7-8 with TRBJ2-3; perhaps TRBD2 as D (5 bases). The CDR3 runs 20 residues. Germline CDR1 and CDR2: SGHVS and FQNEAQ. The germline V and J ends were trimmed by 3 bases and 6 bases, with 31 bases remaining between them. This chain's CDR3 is CASSFWLPDMSGALDDTQYF. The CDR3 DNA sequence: TGTGCCAGCAGCTTCTGGCTCCCCGACATGAGCGGAGCGCTAGACGATACGCAGTATTTT. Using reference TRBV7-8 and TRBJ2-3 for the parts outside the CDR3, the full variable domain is GAGVSQSPRYKVAKRGQDVALRCDPISGHVSLFWYQQALGQGPEFLTYFQNEAQLDKSGLPSDRFFAERPEGSVSTLKIQRTQQEDSAVYLCASSFWLPDMSGALDDTQYFGPGTRLTVL.

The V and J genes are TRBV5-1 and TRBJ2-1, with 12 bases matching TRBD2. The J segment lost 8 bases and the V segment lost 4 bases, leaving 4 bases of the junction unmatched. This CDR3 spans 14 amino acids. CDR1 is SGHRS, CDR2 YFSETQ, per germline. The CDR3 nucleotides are TGCGCCAGCAGCAAGGGACTAGCGGGCGATGAGCAGTTCTTC. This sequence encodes CASSKGLAGDEQFF.

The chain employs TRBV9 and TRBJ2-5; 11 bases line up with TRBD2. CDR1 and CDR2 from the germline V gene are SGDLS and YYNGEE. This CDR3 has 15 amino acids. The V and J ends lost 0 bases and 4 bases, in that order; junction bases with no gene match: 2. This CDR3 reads CASSVELAGAETQYF. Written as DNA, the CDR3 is TGTGCCAGCAGCGTAGAACTAGCGGGAGCAGAGACCCAGTACTTC.

For the CDR3, the DNA is TGTGCCAGCAGCCGGGGGACAGCTAATCCCTACGAGCAGTACTTC. This sequence encodes CASSRGTANPYEQYF. This rearrangement joins TRBV4-2 to TRBJ2-7; 7 nucleotides line up with TRBD1. The CDR3 contains 15 residues. Per germline, CDR1 LGHNA and CDR2 YNFKEQ. V trimming: 4 bases; J trimming: 2 bases; junction bases outside the gene matches: 8.

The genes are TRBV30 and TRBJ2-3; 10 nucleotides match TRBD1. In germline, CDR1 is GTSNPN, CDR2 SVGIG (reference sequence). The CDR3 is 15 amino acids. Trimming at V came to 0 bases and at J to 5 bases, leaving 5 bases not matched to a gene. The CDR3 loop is CAWSVGDRGEDTQYF. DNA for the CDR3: TGTGCCTGGAGTGTAGGGGACAGGGGTGAAGATACGCAGTATTTT.

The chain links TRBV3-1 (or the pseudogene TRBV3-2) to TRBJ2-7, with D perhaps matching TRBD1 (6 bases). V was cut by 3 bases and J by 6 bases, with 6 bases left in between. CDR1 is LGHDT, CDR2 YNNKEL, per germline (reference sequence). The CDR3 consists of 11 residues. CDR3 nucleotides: TGTGCCAGCAGCCAGGGGGCCGAGCAGTACTTC. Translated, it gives CASSQGAEQYF.

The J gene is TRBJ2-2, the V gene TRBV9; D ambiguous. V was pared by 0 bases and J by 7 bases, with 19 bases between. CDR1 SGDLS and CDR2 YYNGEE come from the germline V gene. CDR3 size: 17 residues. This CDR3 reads CASSVEVWAGAFGELFF. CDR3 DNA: TGTGCCAGCAGCGTAGAAGTTTGGGCAGGTGCTTTCGGGGAGCTGTTTTTT.

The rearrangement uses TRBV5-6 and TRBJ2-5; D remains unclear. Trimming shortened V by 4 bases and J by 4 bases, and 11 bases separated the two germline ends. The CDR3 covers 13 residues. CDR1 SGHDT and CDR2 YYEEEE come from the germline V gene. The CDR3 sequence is CASSRVLRETQYF. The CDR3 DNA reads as TGTGCCAGCAGCCGGGTCTTGCGAGAGACCCAGTACTTC.

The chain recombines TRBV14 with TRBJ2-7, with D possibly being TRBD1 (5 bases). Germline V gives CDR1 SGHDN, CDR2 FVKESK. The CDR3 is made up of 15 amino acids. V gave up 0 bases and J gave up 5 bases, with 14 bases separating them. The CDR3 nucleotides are TGTGCCAGCAGCCAAGATTGGGCCAGGGCCGACGAGCAGTACTTC. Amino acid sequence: CASSQDWARADEQYF.

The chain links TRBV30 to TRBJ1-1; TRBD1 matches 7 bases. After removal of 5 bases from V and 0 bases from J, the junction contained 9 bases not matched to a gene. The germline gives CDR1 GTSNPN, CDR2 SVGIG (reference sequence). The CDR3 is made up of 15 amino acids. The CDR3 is CAWGRQGSLNTEAFF. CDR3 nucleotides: TGTGCCTGGGGAAGACAGGGATCGCTGAACACTGAAGCTTTCTTT.